One and the same sample provided the 9 T cell receptor beta chains below, sequenced in a study of blood T cell repertoires in COVID-19. Measured with immunoSEQ multiplex PCR; TCRdb has only the in-frame clones, and not every one. This table holds hundreds of thousands of clones, around nine tenths found once. Sequenced sample: peripheral blood. These receptor sequences come from a woman aged 70-85 years with COVID-19, enrolled during active disease.

The rearrangement links TRBV24-1 to TRBJ1-3; no clear D. Germline V gene data show CDR1 as KGHDR and CDR2 as SFDVKD. V was shortened by 1 base and J by 0 bases, with 9 bases between the two germline ends. The CDR3 covers 16 residues. CDR3 residues: CATSDFRRASGNTIYF. Here the CDR3 DNA reads TGTGCCACCAGTGATTTTCGAAGAGCCTCTGGAAACACCATATATTTT.

V is TRBV5-1 and J is TRBJ2-7; TRBD1 aligns across 8 bases. The trim removed 0 bases at V and 0 bases at J, leaving 5 bases unmatched. The CDR3 runs 16 residues. Looked up from germline, CDR1 is SGHRS and CDR2 is YFSETQ. Here the CDR3 reads CASSLGTGTLSYEQYF. The DNA of the CDR3 is TGCGCCAGCAGCTTGGGGACAGGGACCCTCTCCTACGAGCAGTACTTC.

The V gene is TRBV4-2, the J gene TRBJ1-3; the D is unclear. The germline CDR1 and CDR2 sequences are LGHNA and YNFKEQ. The CDR3 covers 13 residues. Trimming took 0 bases from V and 7 from J, leaving 7 bases between them. In DNA, the CDR3 is TGTGCCAGCAGCCAAGATAAGAGGAACACCATATATTTT. Amino acid sequence: CASSQDKRNTIYF.

This chain uses TRBV6-5 with TRBJ2-7, with D perhaps TRBD2 (7 bases). CDR3 length: 14 residues. V shed 6 bases and J shed 5 bases, with 17 bases lying between them. CDR1 MNHEY and CDR2 SVGAGI come from the germline V gene. The CDR3 region is CASRGGTNAHEQYF. The CDR3 DNA follows: TGTGCCAGCAGGGGAGGGACAAATGCCCACGAGCAGTACTTC.

The J gene is TRBJ1-2, the V gene TRBV19; no clear D. Trimming stripped 3 bases from V and 2 bases from J, with 13 bases between. The CDR3 spans 15 residues. Germline V gene sequence: CDR1 LNHDA, CDR2 SQIVND (reference sequence). CDR3 nucleotides: TGTGCCAGTAGTATGGTGGGTGCGGGCAACTATGGCTACACCTTC. Encoded protein: CASSMVGAGNYGYTF.

The chain uses TRBV19 and TRBJ2-1; TRBD2 matches 11 bases. Germline V CDR1 and CDR2: LNHDA, SQIVND (reference sequence). This CDR3 has 16 residues. J gave up 7 bases and V 8 bases, and 13 bases lay outside the gene matches. CDR3 nucleotides: TGTGCCAGTGGTCTAGCGGGGGGCGTAAGACAGAATGAGCAGTTCTTC. Translating gives CASGLAGGVRQNEQFF.

V and J are TRBV5-1 and TRBJ2-3, with 10 bases aligning to TRBD2. Germline assignment: CDR1 SGHRS and CDR2 YFSETQ. This CDR3 region has 14 residues. With 5 bases clipped from V and 0 bases from J, the junction kept 0 bases outside the gene matches. The CDR3 region is CASRAGGSTDTQYF. CDR3 coding DNA: TGCGCCAGCAGAGCGGGGGGGAGCACAGATACGCAGTATTTT.

The V and J genes are TRBV7-9 and TRBJ2-7, with a weak D call TRBD1 (5 bases). CDR3 length: 15 residues. Trimming stripped 4 bases from V and 4 bases from J, with 17 bases between. The V gene's germline CDR1 is SEHNR and CDR2 FQNEAQ (reference sequence). The CDR3 reads CASSSADRSRYEQYF. CDR3 coding DNA: TGTGCCAGCAGCTCCGCCGACAGATCACGTTACGAGCAGTACTTC.

This clone was seen a single time. J is TRBJ2-3 and V is TRBV5-1; 12 nucleotides align to TRBD2. The CDR3 runs to 16 residues. V shed 7 bases and J 2 bases; nucleotides not matched to a gene: 8. The germline CDR1 and CDR2 sequences are SGHRS and YFSETQ. CDR3 residues: CASLWGLAGHTDTQYF. CDR3 bases: TGCGCCAGCCTCTGGGGACTAGCGGGCCACACAGATACGCAGTATTTT.